This T cell receptor (beta chain) was identified during a study of blood T cell repertoires in COVID-19. Study at large: Both acute and convalescent COVID-19 samples were obtained from the United States, Italy and Spain.

J lost 4 bases, V lost 5 bases, and 5 bases had no gene match. Germline values: CDR1 MNHNY, CDR2 SVGAGI (reference sequence). The CDR3 sequence is 14 residues long. Produced via immunoSEQ multiplex PCR; TCRdb's table is partial and in-frame only. The sample holds 110,000 or so clones, around 85% seen once. The J gene is TRBJ1-1, the V gene TRBV6-6; TRBD1 agrees at 9 bases. The source material was peripheral blood. The source of this sequence is a man aged 50 to 59 with acute or convalescent COVID-19. The CDR3 here is CASSPGTGSTEAFF. The CDR3 region has the DNA TGTGCCAGCAGTCCCGGGACAGGGAGCACTGAAGCTTTCTTT.